One and the same sample provided the 31 T cell receptor beta chains below, sequenced in a study of PD-1 blockade in classical Hodgkin lymphoma. Exposure to brentuximab vedotin varied, and each patient had relapsed following autologous stem cell transplantation. Assay used: immunoSEQ multiplex PCR; TCRdb lists only in-frame clones, some missing. The table has tens of thousands of clones, around nine tenths seen once. This material consisted of peripheral blood mononuclear cells (PBMCs), taken at baseline. The origin of the receptors is a human donor with classical Hodgkin lymphoma.

The chain carries TRBV29-1 and TRBJ1-4; no clear D. This CDR3 is built from 12 residues. The germline V gene encodes CDR1 SQVTM and CDR2 ANQGSEA. The V end lost 4 bases, the J end lost 7 bases, and 10 bases lay between the germline ends. The CDR3 region has the DNA TGCAGCGTTGGAGGCAGGACTGAAAAACTGTTTTTT. Translated: CSVGGRTEKLFF.

The CDR3 bases are TGTGCCAGCAGCGCCGGACAGGGGACGAAGAATGAGCAGTTCTTC. This codes for CASSAGQGTKNEQFF. The rearrangement uses TRBV7-8 and TRBJ2-1, with 9 bases matching TRBD1. This CDR3 region has 15 residues. Germline CDR1 reads SGHVS; CDR2 reads FQNEAQ. The V and J ends lost 5 bases and 7 bases, in that order; junction bases with no gene match: 9. Full variable domain (remainder filled in from reference TRBV7-8 and TRBJ2-1): GAGVSQSPRYKVAKRGQDVALRCDPISGHVSLFWYQQALGQGPEFLTYFQNEAQLDKSGLPSDRFFAERPEGSVSTLKIQRTQQEDSAVYLCASSAGQGTKNEQFFGPGTRLTVL.

The gene calls are TRBV15 and TRBJ2-5, with D perhaps TRBD1 (5 bases). V shed 1 base and J shed 0 bases, with 9 bases lying between them. The CDR3 runs to 15 residues. Germline V gene lookup returns CDR1 LNHNV and CDR2 YYDKDF (reference sequence). The CDR3 DNA is TGTGCCACCAGCAGAGTGCAGGGCCACCAAGAGACCCAGTACTTC. Its protein is CATSRVQGHQETQYF.

The chain uses TRBV7-3 and TRBJ1-1; D call uncertain. CDR1 SGHTA and CDR2 FQGTGA come from the germline V gene. The CDR3 runs to 13 residues. V was shortened by 4 bases and J by 2 bases, with 8 bases between the two germline ends. The CDR3 DNA reads TGTGCCAGCAGCTCGGACCCTAACACTGAAGCTTTCTTT. Translating gives CASSSDPNTEAFF.

The CDR3 DNA reads TGCAGCGCTTCAAGGGGACTAGAGGCCAATGAGCAGTTCTTC. This encodes CSASRGLEANEQFF. The chain employs TRBV29-1 and TRBJ2-1, with 8 nucleotides matching TRBD2. The CDR3 runs 14 residues. Germline lookup yields CDR1 SQVTM and CDR2 ANQGSEA. V lost 7 bases and J lost 6; bases outside the gene matches: 11.

The gene calls are TRBV19 and TRBJ1-5; no definite D call. The CDR3 totals 15 residues. The V gene's germline CDR1 is LNHDA and CDR2 SQIVND (reference sequence). V was cut by 6 bases and J by 0 bases, with 12 bases left in between. The CDR3 DNA sequence: TGTGCCAGTAGGGAGGGAACCCATAGCAATCAGCCCCAGCATTTT. This translates into CASREGTHSNQPQHF.

The CDR3 loop is CASSSPNWGSYEQYF. The CDR3, as DNA: TGTGCCAGCAGTTCCCCAAATTGGGGTTCCTACGAGCAGTACTTC. This rearrangement joins TRBV6-5 to TRBJ2-7; D is ambiguous. The CDR3 has 15 amino acids. Trimming took off 4 bases at V and 1 base at J, with 14 bases between the two ends. CDR1 is MNHEY, CDR2 SVGAGI, per germline.

The chain carries TRBV28 and TRBJ2-7, with a tentative D call TRBD2 (6 bases). The ends were cut back, 2 bases at V and 3 bases at J, with 14 bases in the middle. Germline lookup yields CDR1 MDHEN and CDR2 SYDVKM. CDR3 length equals 15 residues. CDR3 sequence (DNA): TGTGCCAGCAGTTTAGAGCGGAGGGAAAACTACGAGCAGTACTTC. Amino acid sequence: CASSLERRENYEQYF.

The J gene is TRBJ2-3, the V gene TRBV7-9, with 12 bases that match TRBD2. Germline lookup yields CDR1 SEHNR and CDR2 FQNEAQ (reference sequence). V lost 5 bases, J lost 0 bases, and 6 bases stayed unmatched. This CDR3 is built from 17 residues. In DNA, the CDR3 is TGTGCCAGCAGCCTCGGACTAGCGGGATCTAGCACAGATACGCAGTATTTT. Translated, it gives CASSLGLAGSSTDTQYF.

This sequence joins TRBV5-6 and TRBJ1-2; TRBD1 is a possible D gene (6 bases). Germline CDR1 reads SGHDT; CDR2 reads YYEEEE. The CDR3 consists of 15 residues. V was trimmed by 0 bases and J by 5 bases, leaving 14 bases between them. CDR3: CASSLAVQQGYGYTF. CDR3 in DNA: TGTGCCAGCAGCTTGGCGGTTCAGCAGGGGTATGGCTACACCTTC.

The chain joins TRBV18 to TRBJ2-2, with TRBD1 matching over 7 bases. V shed 4 bases, J shed 5 bases, and the junction held 13 bases outside the gene matches. The CDR3 runs 17 residues. Germline CDR1 reads KGHSH; CDR2 reads LQKENI. The CDR3 region has the DNA TGTGCCAGCTCACGCCCAGACGACAGGGCTTTGACCGGGGAGCTGTTTTTT. This sequence encodes CASSRPDDRALTGELFF. Based on the CDR3 plus reference TRBV18 and TRBJ2-2, the full variable domain is NAGVMQNPRHLVRRRGQEARLRCSPMKGHSHVYWYRQLPEEGLKFMVYLQKENIIDESGMPKERFSAEFPKEGPSILRIQQVVRGDSAAYFCASSRPDDRALTGELFFGEGSRLTVL.

The chain uses TRBV18 and TRBJ1-4; a weak D match, TRBD1 (5 bases). The CDR3 contains 15 residues. V lost 1 base to trimming and J lost 8 bases, with 14 bases between them. The germline gives CDR1 KGHSH, CDR2 LQKENI. The CDR3 DNA is TGTGCCAGCTCACCACAGCAGGGTAGGACCGAAAAACTGTTTTTT. It is translated as CASSPQQGRTEKLFF.

The chain has TRBV19 and TRBJ1-5; D is undetermined. The germline V gene has CDR1 LNHDA and CDR2 SQIVND (reference sequence). V lost 7 bases and J 0 bases, leaving 16 bases between the germline ends. This CDR3 spans 16 amino acids. CDR3 nucleotides: TGTGCCAGTATCCCAGGTCCCAGAAATAGCAATCAGCCCCAGCATTTT. Translating gives CASIPGPRNSNQPQHF.

The rearrangement links TRBV6-6 to TRBJ2-2; no clear D gene. V was shortened by 7 bases and J by 5 bases, with 5 bases between the two germline ends. CDR1 and CDR2 from the germline V gene are MNHNY and SVGAGI (reference sequence). The CDR3 covers 11 residues. CDR3 region: CASTGTGELFF. The DNA for the CDR3 is TGTGCCAGCACGGGTACCGGGGAGCTGTTTTTT.

The chain recombines TRBV28 with TRBJ1-1; D may be TRBD1 (6 bases). V was clipped by 6 bases and J by 6 bases, with 17 bases between them. Germline loops: CDR1 MDHEN, CDR2 SYDVKM. CDR3 length: 14 amino acids. CDR3 coding DNA: TGTGCCAGCAGACACGGGAGGGGGGATTCTGAAGCTTTCTTT. Its protein is CASRHGRGDSEAFF.

The CDR3 sequence is CASSPGQGFAYEQYF. CDR3 nucleotide sequence: TGCGCCAGCAGCCCGGGACAAGGGTTCGCCTACGAGCAGTACTTC. This rearrangement joins TRBV4-3 to TRBJ2-7; the D gene is possibly TRBD1 (6 bases). CDR3 length equals 15 residues. V was clipped by 4 bases and J by 2 bases, with 15 bases between them. CDR1 is LGHNA and CDR2 is YSLEER in the germline V gene.

This clone was detected only a few times. This rearrangement joins TRBV7-2 to TRBJ1-2; D is uncertain. Trimming removed 1 base from V and 5 bases from J, with 8 bases in between. The CDR3 runs to 13 residues. Germline values: CDR1 SGHTA, CDR2 FQGNSA. This CDR3 is CASSLVGIYGYTF. CDR3 sequence (DNA): TGTGCCAGCAGCTTAGTAGGGATTTATGGCTACACCTTC.

This sequence joins TRBV4-3 and TRBJ1-2; 7 nucleotides agree with TRBD1. The CDR3 contains 14 residues. Trimming took 1 base from V and 6 from J; bases not matched to a gene: 5. Germline CDR1 is LGHNA and CDR2 is YSLEER. The CDR3 sequence: CASSQGQGDNGYTF. CDR3 in DNA: TGCGCCAGCAGCCAAGGGCAGGGGGACAATGGCTACACCTTC.

The sample holds one count of this clone. The chain uses TRBV10-3 and TRBJ1-2, with D possibly TRBD1 on 5 matching bases. CDR3 length: 13 residues. V was clipped by 7 bases and J by 8 bases, with 17 bases between them. The germline gives CDR1 ENHRY, CDR2 SYGVKD. Here the CDR3 reads CAIKGLTSGGYTF. The CDR3 bases are TGTGCCATCAAGGGATTAACCTCAGGGGGCTACACCTTC.

This chain connects TRBV6-6 to TRBJ2-7; D may be TRBD2 (5 bases). Trimming took 7 bases from V and 6 from J, leaving 16 bases between them. CDR1 and CDR2 (germline): MNHNY, SVGAGI (reference sequence). There are 13 residues in the CDR3. CDR3 amino acids: CASKAGVLGEQYF. The CDR3, as DNA: TGTGCCAGCAAGGCCGGGGTCTTGGGCGAGCAGTACTTC.

CDR3 loop: CASSGGPRPLDTQYF. The CDR3 DNA reads as TGTGCCAGCAGCGGGGGACCCCGCCCCTTAGATACGCAGTATTTT. V and J are TRBV9 and TRBJ2-3, with D perhaps given as TRBD1 or TRBD2 (5 bases each). The CDR3 is 15 residues long. CDR1 is SGDLS and CDR2 is YYNGEE in the germline V gene. Deletions cut 3 bases from V and 5 bases from J, with 16 bases between.

The chain uses TRBV2 and TRBJ2-1; the D gene is possibly TRBD2 (6 bases). The CDR3 runs to 14 residues. Germline-derived CDR1 and CDR2 are SNHLY and FYNNEI. Deletions cut 7 bases from V and 2 bases from J, with 12 bases between. The CDR3 nucleotides are TGTGCCAGCACCCGGGACTCCACCTACAATGAGCAGTTCTTC. Its translation is CASTRDSTYNEQFF.

The gene calls are TRBV7-8 and TRBJ2-2, with 10 bases lining up with TRBD2. Germline CDR1 and CDR2: SGHVS and FQNEAQ. The CDR3 covers 17 residues. The trim removed 5 bases at V and 4 bases at J, leaving 10 bases unmatched. The CDR3 loop reads CASSPRVGLAATGELFF. The CDR3 DNA sequence: TGTGCCAGCAGCCCCAGAGTTGGACTAGCGGCCACCGGGGAGCTGTTTTTT.

This sequence joins TRBV19 and TRBJ1-2, with TRBD1 as a possible D gene (5 bases). The CDR3 has 13 amino acids. V lost 0 bases, J lost 3 bases, and 5 bases lay in between. Germline V CDR1 and CDR2: LNHDA, SQIVND (reference sequence). This CDR3 reads CASSIDRDYGYTF. The CDR3 DNA follows: TGTGCCAGTAGTATAGACAGGGACTATGGCTACACCTTC. Full variable domain (rest looked up from reference TRBV19 and TRBJ1-2): DGGITQSPKYLFRKEGQNVTLSCEQNLNHDAMYWYRQDPGQGLRLIYYSQIVNDFQKGDIAEGYSVSREKKESFPLTVTSAQKNPTAFYLCASSIDRDYGYTFGSGTRLTVV.

The J gene is TRBJ2-1, the V gene TRBV4-2; 8 bases are shared with TRBD2. The CDR3 covers 15 residues. V lost 1 base to trimming and J lost 4 bases; unmatched junction nucleotides: 3. Germline V gene data show CDR1 as LGHNA and CDR2 as YNFKEQ. In nucleotides, the CDR3 is TGTGCCAGCAGCCAAGCCGGGGGGGCTTACAATGAGCAGTTCTTC. It yields the protein CASSQAGGAYNEQFF.

The rearrangement uses TRBV11-2 and TRBJ2-7; 8 bases fit TRBD1. Germline lookup yields CDR1 SGHAT and CDR2 FQNNGV. This CDR3 contains 12 residues. V gave up 5 bases and J gave up 3 bases; unmatched junction bases: 0. CDR3 in DNA: TGTGCCAGCAGCGGACAGGGCTACGAGCAGTACTTC. Translated: CASSGQGYEQYF.

The chain couples TRBV6-1 to TRBJ2-5; perhaps D is TRBD1 or TRBD2 (6 bases each). Germline CDR1 reads MNHNS; CDR2 reads SASEGT. This CDR3 has 16 amino acids. V shed 3 bases and J shed 5 bases, with 19 bases lying between them. The CDR3 sequence is CASSESGARGDETQYF. The CDR3 DNA follows: TGTGCCAGCAGTGAGTCGGGGGCAAGGGGGGATGAGACCCAGTACTTC.

J is TRBJ1-1 and V is TRBV7-2; 9 positions agree with TRBD1. Per the germline V gene, CDR1 is SGHTA and CDR2 is FQGNSA. The CDR3 spans 14 residues. Losses at the gene ends were 5 bases for V and 4 bases for J; bases not matched to a gene: 5. The DNA of the CDR3 is TGTGCCAGCAGCGCACAGGGGGCGGTCACTGAAGCTTTCTTT. Amino acids: CASSAQGAVTEAFF.

The V call is TRBV27, the J call TRBJ2-5; 9 bases match TRBD1. Germline CDR1 reads MNHEY; CDR2 reads SMNVEV (reference sequence). J gave up 7 bases and V 5 bases, and 14 bases lay outside the gene matches. This CDR3 comprises 16 residues. CDR3 sequence reads: CASSRSNGTGRGTQYF. Here the CDR3 DNA reads TGTGCCAGCAGTCGGTCGAACGGGACAGGGAGAGGGACCCAGTACTTC.

The J gene is TRBJ1-3, the V gene TRBV6-5; D is possibly TRBD1 (5 bases). This CDR3 comprises 15 residues. The germline V gene encodes CDR1 MNHEY and CDR2 SVGAGI. V was shortened by 0 bases and J by 8 bases, with 14 bases between the two germline ends. The CDR3 DNA is TGTGCCAGCAGTTACTCGAGGCAGGGCAGAGACACCATATATTTT. Translating it yields CASSYSRQGRDTIYF.

This clone appeared a few times. The rearrangement uses TRBV6-1 and TRBJ2-2; D call uncertain. Germline loops: CDR1 MNHNS, CDR2 SASEGT. Trimming pared 10 bases from V and 3 bases from J, leaving 6 bases between. The CDR3 is 11 amino acids. The CDR3 sequence: CAIRYTGELFF. The CDR3 coding sequence is TGTGCCATACGATACACCGGGGAGCTGTTTTTT.